The rows below give T cell receptor delta chains drawn from one sample of a study of gammadelta T cells in human blood. TCRdb re-identified clones in the RT-PCR reads via CATT. This table holds about a thousand delta-chain clones, over 20% found once. Source material: Vgamma9Vdelta2 gamma-delta T cells from fetal blood. These receptors all stem from a human fetus. Both conserved end residues are trimmed from each CDR3. D genes are given only for firm matches.

d_gene,j_gene,v_gene,CDR3aa
TRDD3,TRDJ1,TRDV2,ACDTGGIHKLI
TRDD3,TRDJ3,TRDV2,ACDAVLGGSSWDTRQMF
NA,TRDJ2,TRDV2,ACDTGGLTAQLF
TRDD3,TRDJ3,TRDV2,ACDSVGDQSWDTRQMF
TRDD3,TRDJ3,TRDV2,ACDLTGDSWDTRQMF
TRDD3,TRDJ3,TRDV2,ACDTVGDIWDTRQMF
TRDD3,TRDJ3,TRDV2,ACDTWGIRLSWDTRQMF
TRDD3,TRDJ3,TRDV2,ACDALLGDTSWDTRQMF
TRDD3,TRDJ2,TRDV2,ACDILGDNETAQLF
TRDD3,TRDJ3,TRDV2,ACDTYWGGSSWDTRQMF
TRDD3,TRDJ3,TRDV2,ACDWGISGSWDTRQMF
TRDD3,TRDJ3,TRDV2,ACDTLHWGIRGSWDTRQMF
TRDD3,TRDJ3,TRDV2,ACDTVLGAPSWDTRQMF
NA,TRDJ2,TRDV2,ACDTWGPTAQLF
TRDD3,TRDJ3,TRDV2,ACDTVGGGYAGPWDTRQMF
TRDD3,TRDJ3,TRDV2,ACDTVLGAPSWDTRQMF
TRDD3,TRDJ3,TRDV2,ACDTVTGGYDWDTRQMF
TRDD3,TRDJ3,TRDV2,ACDYWGSWDTRQMF
TRDD3,TRDJ2,TRDV2,ACDTLGDTLTAQLF
TRDD3,TRDJ3,TRDV2,ACDRLGDTRSWDTRQMF
TRDD3,TRDJ3,TRDV2,ACAPVLGDSSSWDTRQMF
TRDD3,TRDJ2,TRDV2,ACDTVNGGYARKLLTAQLF
TRDD3,TRDJ1,TRDV2,ACDIVLGDTRITDKLI
NA,TRDJ3,TRDV2,ACDTWGPSSWDTRQMF
NA,TRDJ1,TRDV2,ACVYYTDKLI
TRDD3,TRDJ1,TRDV2,ACDTVGDIKYTDKLI
NA,TRDJ3,TRDV2,ACDWYWDRDTRQMF
NA,TRDJ2,TRDV2,ACDTVGSLTAQLF